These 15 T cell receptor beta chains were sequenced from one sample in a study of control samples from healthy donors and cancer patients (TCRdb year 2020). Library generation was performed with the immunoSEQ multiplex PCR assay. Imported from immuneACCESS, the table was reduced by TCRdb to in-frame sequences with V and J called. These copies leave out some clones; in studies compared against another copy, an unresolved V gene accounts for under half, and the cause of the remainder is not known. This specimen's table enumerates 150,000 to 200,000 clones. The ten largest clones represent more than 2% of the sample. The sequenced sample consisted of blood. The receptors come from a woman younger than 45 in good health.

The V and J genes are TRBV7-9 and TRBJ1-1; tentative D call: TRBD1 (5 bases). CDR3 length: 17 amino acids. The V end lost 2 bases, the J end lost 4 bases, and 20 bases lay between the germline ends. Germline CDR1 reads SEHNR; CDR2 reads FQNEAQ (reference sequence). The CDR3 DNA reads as TGTGCCAGCAGCTTAACTTCAGGGAGGTGGACCCGCACTGAAGCTTTCTTT. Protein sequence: CASSLTSGRWTRTEAFF.

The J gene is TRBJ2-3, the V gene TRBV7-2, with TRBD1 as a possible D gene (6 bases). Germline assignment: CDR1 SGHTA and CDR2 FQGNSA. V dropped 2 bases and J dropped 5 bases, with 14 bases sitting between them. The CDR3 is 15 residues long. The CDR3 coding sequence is TGTGCCAGCAGCTTAAACAGGGCTCTGGGAGATACGCAGTATTTT. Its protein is CASSLNRALGDTQYF. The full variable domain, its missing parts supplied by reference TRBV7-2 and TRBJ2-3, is GAGVSQSPSNKVTEKGKDVELRCDPISGHTALYWYRQSLGQGLEFLIYFQGNSAPDKSGLPSDRFSAERTGGSVSTLTIQRTQQEDSAVYLCASSLNRALGDTQYFGPGTRLTVL.

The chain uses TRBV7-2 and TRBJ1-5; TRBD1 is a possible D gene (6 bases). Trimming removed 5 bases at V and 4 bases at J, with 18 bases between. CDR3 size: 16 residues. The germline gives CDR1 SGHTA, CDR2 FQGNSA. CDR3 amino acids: CASSLLVGAANQPQHF. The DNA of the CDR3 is TGTGCCAGCAGCCTGTTGGTGGGGGCCGCAAATCAGCCCCAGCATTTT.

The CDR3 region is CASSPMRGPQRETQYF. The CDR3 DNA reads as TGTGCCAGCAGCCCCATGCGAGGTCCCCAGCGGGAGACCCAGTACTTC. V gene TRBV7-9 combines with J gene TRBJ2-5; maybe TRBD2 (5 bases). The CDR3 runs 16 residues. V was clipped by 5 bases and J by 5 bases, with 21 bases between them. Germline CDR1 SEHNR, CDR2 FQNEAQ (reference sequence).

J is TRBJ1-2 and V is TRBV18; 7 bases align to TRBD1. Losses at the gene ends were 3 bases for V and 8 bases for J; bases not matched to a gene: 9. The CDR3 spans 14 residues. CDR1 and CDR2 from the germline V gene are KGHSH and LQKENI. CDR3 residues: CASSPRRTGNGYTF. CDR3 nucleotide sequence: TGTGCCAGCTCACCCCGCAGGACAGGAAACGGCTACACCTTC. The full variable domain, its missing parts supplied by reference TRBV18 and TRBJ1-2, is NAGVMQNPRHLVRRRGQEARLRCSPMKGHSHVYWYRQLPEEGLKFMVYLQKENIIDESGMPKERFSAEFPKEGPSILRIQQVVRGDSAAYFCASSPRRTGNGYTFGSGTRLTVV.

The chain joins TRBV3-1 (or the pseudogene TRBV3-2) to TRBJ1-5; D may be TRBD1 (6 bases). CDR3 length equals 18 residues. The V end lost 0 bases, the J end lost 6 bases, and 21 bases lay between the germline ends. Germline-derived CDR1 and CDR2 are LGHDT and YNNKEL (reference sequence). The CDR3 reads CASSQELTCQQGVQPQHF. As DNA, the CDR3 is TGTGCCAGCAGCCAAGAACTTACGTGCCAACAGGGAGTTCAGCCCCAGCATTTT.

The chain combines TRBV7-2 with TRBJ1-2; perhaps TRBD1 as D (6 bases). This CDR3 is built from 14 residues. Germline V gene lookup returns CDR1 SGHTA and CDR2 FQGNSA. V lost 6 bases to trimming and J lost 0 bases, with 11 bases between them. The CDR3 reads CASSSGQTNYGYTF. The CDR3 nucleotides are TGTGCCAGCAGTTCTGGACAGACTAACTATGGCTACACCTTC.

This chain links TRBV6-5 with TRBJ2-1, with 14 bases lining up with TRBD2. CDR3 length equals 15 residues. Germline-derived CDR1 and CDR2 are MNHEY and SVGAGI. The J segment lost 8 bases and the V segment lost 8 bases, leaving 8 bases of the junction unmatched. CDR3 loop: CASDPRGLAGDEQFF. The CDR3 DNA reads TGTGCCAGCGATCCAAGGGGACTAGCGGGGGATGAGCAGTTCTTC.

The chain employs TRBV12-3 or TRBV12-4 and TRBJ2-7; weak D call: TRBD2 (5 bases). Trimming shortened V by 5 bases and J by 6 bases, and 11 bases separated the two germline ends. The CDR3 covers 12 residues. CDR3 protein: CASSPTSSEQYF. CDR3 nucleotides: TGTGCCAGCAGTCCTACTAGTTCCGAGCAGTACTTC.

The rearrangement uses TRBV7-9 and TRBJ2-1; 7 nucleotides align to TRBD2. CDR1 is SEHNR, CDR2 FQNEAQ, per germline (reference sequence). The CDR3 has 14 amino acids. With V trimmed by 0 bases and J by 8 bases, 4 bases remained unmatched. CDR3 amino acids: CASSLAAGRDEQFF. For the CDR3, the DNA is TGTGCCAGCAGCTTAGCAGCGGGGCGGGATGAGCAGTTCTTC.

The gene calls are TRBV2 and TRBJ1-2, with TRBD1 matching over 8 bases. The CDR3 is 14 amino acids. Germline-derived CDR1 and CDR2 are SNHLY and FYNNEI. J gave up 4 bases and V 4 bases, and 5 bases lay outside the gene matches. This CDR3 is CASSGQGATYGYTF. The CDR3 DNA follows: TGTGCCAGCAGTGGGCAGGGGGCAACCTATGGCTACACCTTC.

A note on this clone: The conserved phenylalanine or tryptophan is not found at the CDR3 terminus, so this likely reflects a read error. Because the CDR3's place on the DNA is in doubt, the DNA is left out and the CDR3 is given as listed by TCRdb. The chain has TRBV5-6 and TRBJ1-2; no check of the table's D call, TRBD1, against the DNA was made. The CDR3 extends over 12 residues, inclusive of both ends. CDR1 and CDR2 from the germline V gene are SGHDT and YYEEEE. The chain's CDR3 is CASSFAGGARTI.

In DNA form, the CDR3 reads TGTGCCAGCAGCCATGCCCTGAGGGGAGACTACAATGAGCAGTTCTTC. It is translated as CASSHALRGDYNEQFF. The chain uses TRBV14 and TRBJ2-1; possibly TRBD1 or TRBD2 for D (5 bases each). Germline V gene sequence: CDR1 SGHDN, CDR2 FVKESK. V was clipped by 3 bases and J by 3 bases, with 15 bases between them. This CDR3 spans 16 amino acids.

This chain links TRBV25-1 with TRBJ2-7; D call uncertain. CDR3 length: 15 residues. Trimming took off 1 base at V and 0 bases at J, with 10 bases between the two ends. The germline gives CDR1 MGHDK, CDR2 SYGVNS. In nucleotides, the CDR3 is TGTGCCAGCAGTGAATGGTATAGGTACTCCTACGAGCAGTACTTC. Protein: CASSEWYRYSYEQYF.

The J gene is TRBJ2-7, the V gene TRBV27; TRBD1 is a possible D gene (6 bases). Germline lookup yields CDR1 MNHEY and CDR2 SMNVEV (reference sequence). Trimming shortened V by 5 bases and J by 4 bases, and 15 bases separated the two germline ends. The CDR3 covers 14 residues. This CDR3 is CASSRQQGRYEQYF. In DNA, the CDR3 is TGTGCCAGCAGTCGACAACAGGGCAGATACGAGCAGTACTTC.